These 9 T cell receptor beta chains share one sample of origin, sequenced in a study of blood T cell repertoires in COVID-19. Measured with immunoSEQ multiplex PCR; TCRdb has only the in-frame clones, and not every one. The sample has 150,000 to 200,000 clones, roughly nine tenths seen once. Sample: peripheral blood. The receptor source for this set is a man in his 60s with active or convalescent COVID-19.

This chain joins TRBV3-1 (or the pseudogene TRBV3-2) and TRBJ2-1; 11 nucleotides match TRBD2. CDR3 length equals 15 residues. Unmatched junction bases numbered 2, after V lost 0 bases and J lost 7 bases. Germline V gene lookup returns CDR1 LGHDT and CDR2 YNNKEL (reference sequence). The CDR3 DNA reads as TGTGCCAGCAGCCAAGATGCTAGCGGGGGGAATGAGCAGTTCTTC. It codes for CASSQDASGGNEQFF.

On this clone itself: Sequence at one end of the junction differs from germline and may be a read error. The genes are TRBV3-1 (or the pseudogene TRBV3-2) and TRBJ2-1, with 7 bases identical to TRBD1. Per germline, CDR1 LGHDT and CDR2 YNNKEL (reference sequence). This CDR3 has 15 residues. The CDR3 loop reads CAGSQEGGSFGSVFF. In DNA form, the CDR3 reads TGTGCCGGCAGCCAAGAAGGGGGCAGTTTTGGATCCGTGTTCTTC.

This chain links TRBV6-6 with TRBJ1-2; unclear D gene. V was trimmed by 4 bases and J by 5 bases, leaving 14 bases between them. The CDR3 contains 14 residues. CDR1 is MNHNY, CDR2 SVGAGI, per germline (reference sequence). The CDR3 DNA reads TGTGCCAGCAGTTCCCTGATGAGAATTTATGGCTACACCTTC. It codes for CASSSLMRIYGYTF.

This clone was picked up one time. CDR3 loop: CAWSNGQLAFF. Written as DNA, the CDR3 is TGTGCCTGGAGTAATGGACAATTGGCTTTCTTT. The V gene is TRBV30, the J gene TRBJ1-1, with D tentatively TRBD1 (5 bases). V was pared by 2 bases and J by 11 bases, with 12 bases between. The germline gives CDR1 GTSNPN, CDR2 SVGIG (reference sequence). The CDR3 sequence is 11 residues long.

The rearrangement links TRBV5-1 to TRBJ2-7; TRBD2 matches at 8 bases. V dropped 5 bases and J dropped 5; count of bases not matched to a gene: 12. The germline V gene has CDR1 SGHRS and CDR2 YFSETQ. The CDR3 loop spans 15 amino acids. The chain's CDR3 is CASRKPLAGTDEQYF. DNA of the CDR3: TGCGCCAGCAGAAAACCCCTAGCGGGTACCGACGAGCAGTACTTC.

This rearrangement joins TRBV7-7 to TRBJ2-2, with 8 positions matching TRBD2. In germline, CDR1 is SSHAT, CDR2 FNYEAQ (reference sequence). This CDR3 is 20 amino acids long. Trimming at V came to 4 bases and at J to 0 bases, leaving 16 bases not matched to a gene. CDR3 DNA sequence: TGTGCCAGCAGCTCCCCGGGGTCCTCCGGGAGGGTGGCGAACACCGGGGAGCTGTTTTTT. Amino acid sequence: CASSSPGSSGRVANTGELFF.

This chain joins TRBV4-1 and TRBJ2-7, with 10 bases that match TRBD1. With V trimmed by 4 bases and J by 4 bases, 7 bases remained unmatched. Germline V gives CDR1 MGHRA, CDR2 YSYEKL. The CDR3 has 15 residues. CDR3: CASSPNPDRGYEQYF. DNA of the CDR3: TGCGCCAGCAGCCCAAACCCGGACAGGGGGTACGAGCAGTACTTC.

The chain carries TRBV24-1 and TRBJ2-3; possibly TRBD1 for D (5 bases). The CDR3 runs 15 residues. In germline, CDR1 is KGHDR, CDR2 SFDVKD. Trimming removed 2 bases at V and 0 bases at J, with 8 bases between. The CDR3 loop reads CATSDSGKSTDTQYF. CDR3 DNA: TGTGCCACCAGTGATTCAGGGAAGAGCACAGATACGCAGTATTTT.

The chain employs TRBV5-1 and TRBJ1-1, with D tentatively TRBD1 (6 bases). V was pared by 0 bases and J by 7 bases, with 10 bases between. The V gene's germline CDR1 is SGHRS and CDR2 YFSETQ. The CDR3 is 13 residues long. CDR3 loop: CASSLEGGYEAFF. In nucleotides, the CDR3 is TGCGCCAGCAGCTTGGAAGGGGGTTATGAAGCTTTCTTT. Together with reference TRBV5-1 and TRBJ1-1, the CDR3 gives the full variable domain: KAGVTQTPRYLIKTRGQQVTLSCSPISGHRSVSWYQQTPGQGLQFLFEYFSETQRNKGNFPGRFSGRQFSNSRSEMNVSTLELGDSALYLCASSLEGGYEAFFGQGTRLTVV.